The 4 T cell receptor beta chains below all came from one sample that was sequenced in a study of blood T cell repertoires in COVID-19. Assay used: immunoSEQ multiplex PCR; TCRdb lists only in-frame clones, some missing. The sample holds 200,000 to 250,000 clones, around 90% seen once. Sample: peripheral blood. The receptors here all came from a man in his sixties with acute or convalescent COVID-19.

The chain joins TRBV24-1 to TRBJ2-5; 7 bases line up with TRBD1. V trimming: 7 bases; J trimming: 7 bases; junction bases outside the gene matches: 17. The germline gives CDR1 KGHDR, CDR2 SFDVKD. The CDR3 totals 16 residues. The CDR3 region has the DNA TGTGCCACCAGATTCGACAGGGACCCACCGAAGGGGACCCAGTACTTC. Translation gives CATRFDRDPPKGTQYF.

The chain combines TRBV14 with TRBJ2-7, with 7 bases that match TRBD1. The CDR3 has 13 amino acids. The V gene end was trimmed by 4 bases and the J gene end by 6 bases; junction bases not matched to a gene: 6. Germline V gene sequence: CDR1 SGHDN, CDR2 FVKESK. The CDR3 here is CASSLSTGPEQYF. CDR3 nucleotide sequence: TGTGCCAGCAGCCTTTCGACAGGGCCCGAGCAGTACTTC.

By share of the sample, this clone is medium-sized. J is TRBJ1-1 and V is TRBV11-2; possibly TRBD1 for D (5 bases). The CDR3 length is 15 residues. Between the trimmed V and J ends, which lost 5 bases and 1 base, there was a span of 14 bases. The germline V gene encodes CDR1 SGHAT and CDR2 FQNNGV. As DNA, the CDR3 is TGTGCCAGCAGCCAAAGACAGACTCCGAACACTGAAGCTTTCTTT. It translates to CASSQRQTPNTEAFF.

This chain links TRBV5-1 with TRBJ2-7, with TRBD1 identical over 9 bases. Trimming at V came to 4 bases and at J to 0 bases, leaving 5 bases not matched to a gene. There are 15 residues in the CDR3. The germline V gene encodes CDR1 SGHRS and CDR2 YFSETQ. The DNA for the CDR3 is TGCGCCAGCAGCCTCGGGACAGGGAACTCCTACGAGCAGTACTTC. Protein product: CASSLGTGNSYEQYF. Full variable domain (rest looked up from reference TRBV5-1 and TRBJ2-7): KAGVTQTPRYLIKTRGQQVTLSCSPISGHRSVSWYQQTPGQGLQFLFEYFSETQRNKGNFPGRFSGRQFSNSRSEMNVSTLELGDSALYLCASSLGTGNSYEQYFGPGTRLTVT.